The present entry profiles one TCR beta chain with its context. No antigen is known for it. This sample was taken from a study of graft-versus-host responses after intestinal transplantation. Sequencing used immunoSEQ multiplex PCR; TCRdb keeps in-frame clones, though not all of them. The table shows 78,000 or so clones, with over 75% occurring only once. There are 15 residues in the CDR3. CDR1 is MGHRA and CDR2 is YSYEKL in the germline V gene. V was clipped by 1 base and J by 2 bases, with 11 bases between them. The source material was unstimulated CD8+ T cells sorted from spleen or lymph node cells, sampled before transplant. V gene TRBV4-1 combines with J gene TRBJ2-5; D is perhaps TRBD2 (5 bases). This clonotype originated in a human donor who was the organ donor for an intestinal transplant. Written as DNA, the CDR3 is TGCGCCAGCAGCCAAGTTTTCCGGGGTCAAGAGACCCAGTACTTC. Protein sequence: CASSQVFRGQETQYF.